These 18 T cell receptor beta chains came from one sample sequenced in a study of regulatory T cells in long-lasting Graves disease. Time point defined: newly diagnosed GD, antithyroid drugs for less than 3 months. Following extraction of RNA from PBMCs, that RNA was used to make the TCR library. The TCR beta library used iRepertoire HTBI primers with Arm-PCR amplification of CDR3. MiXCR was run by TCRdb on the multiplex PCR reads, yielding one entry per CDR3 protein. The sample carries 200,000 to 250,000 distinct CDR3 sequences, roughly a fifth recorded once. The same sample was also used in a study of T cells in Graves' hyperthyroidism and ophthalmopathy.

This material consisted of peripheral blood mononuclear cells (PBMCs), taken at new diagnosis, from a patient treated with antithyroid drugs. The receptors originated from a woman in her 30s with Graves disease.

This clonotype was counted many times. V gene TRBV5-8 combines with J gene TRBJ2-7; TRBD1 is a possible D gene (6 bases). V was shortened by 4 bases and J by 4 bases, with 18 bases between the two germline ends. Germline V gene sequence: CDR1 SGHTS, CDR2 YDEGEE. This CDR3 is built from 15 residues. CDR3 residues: CASSVRDTKEYEQYF. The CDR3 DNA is TGTGCCAGCAGCGTCCGGGACACGAAAGAGTACGAGCAGTACTTC.

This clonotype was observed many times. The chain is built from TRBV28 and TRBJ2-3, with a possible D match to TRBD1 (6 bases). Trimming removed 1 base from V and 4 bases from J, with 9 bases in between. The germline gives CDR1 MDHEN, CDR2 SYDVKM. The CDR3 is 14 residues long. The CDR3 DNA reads TGTGCCAGCAGTTTATACAGGGTGGCAGATACGCAGTATTTT. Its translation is CASSLYRVADTQYF.

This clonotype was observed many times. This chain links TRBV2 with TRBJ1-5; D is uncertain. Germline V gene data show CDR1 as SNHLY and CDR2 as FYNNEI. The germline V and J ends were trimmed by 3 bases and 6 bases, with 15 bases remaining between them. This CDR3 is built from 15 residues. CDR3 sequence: CASSDSGDVCQPQHF. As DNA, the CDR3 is TGTGCCAGCAGTGATTCGGGTGATGTATGTCAGCCCCAGCATTTT.

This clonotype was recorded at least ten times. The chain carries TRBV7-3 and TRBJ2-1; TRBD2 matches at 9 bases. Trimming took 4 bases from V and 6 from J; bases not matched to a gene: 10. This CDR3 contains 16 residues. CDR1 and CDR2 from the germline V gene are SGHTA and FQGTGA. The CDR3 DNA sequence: TGTGCCAGCAGCTACCAACCGGGACTAGCCGGCAATGAGCAGTTCTTC. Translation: CASSYQPGLAGNEQFF.

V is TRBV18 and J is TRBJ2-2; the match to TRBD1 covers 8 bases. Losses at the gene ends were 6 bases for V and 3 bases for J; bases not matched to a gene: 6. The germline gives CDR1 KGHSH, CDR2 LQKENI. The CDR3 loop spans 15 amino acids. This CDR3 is CASSRGTGHTGELFF. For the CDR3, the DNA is TGTGCCAGCTCCCGCGGGACAGGTCACACCGGGGAGCTGTTTTTT.

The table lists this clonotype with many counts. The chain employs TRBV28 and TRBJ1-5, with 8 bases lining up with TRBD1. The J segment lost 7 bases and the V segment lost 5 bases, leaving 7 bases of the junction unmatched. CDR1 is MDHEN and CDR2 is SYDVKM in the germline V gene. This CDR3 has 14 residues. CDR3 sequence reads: CASSPLGQGQPQHF. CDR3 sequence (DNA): TGTGCCAGCAGTCCACTTGGACAGGGCCAGCCCCAGCATTTT.

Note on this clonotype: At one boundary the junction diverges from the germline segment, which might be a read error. The CDR3 loop is CASSYSRSGGSNSDTRYF. The CDR3 DNA sequence: TGTGCCAGCAGTTACTCGAGGAGCGGGGGTTCTAACTCAGATACGCGGTATTTT. This chain joins TRBV6-2 or TRBV6-3 and TRBJ2-3; 8 positions agree with TRBD2. The length of the CDR3 is 18 residues. The germline CDR1 and CDR2 sequences are MNHEY and SVGEGT.

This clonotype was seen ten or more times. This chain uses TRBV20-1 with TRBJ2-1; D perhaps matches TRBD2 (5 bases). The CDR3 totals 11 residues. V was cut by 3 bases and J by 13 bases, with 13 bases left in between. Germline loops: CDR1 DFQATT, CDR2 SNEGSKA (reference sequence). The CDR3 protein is CSASLGTRQFF. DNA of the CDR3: TGCAGTGCTAGCCTGGGAACTAGACAGTTCTTC.

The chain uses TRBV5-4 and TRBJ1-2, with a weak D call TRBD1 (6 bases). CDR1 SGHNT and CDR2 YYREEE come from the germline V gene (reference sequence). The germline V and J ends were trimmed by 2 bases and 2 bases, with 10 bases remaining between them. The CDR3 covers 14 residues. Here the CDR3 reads CASSFAGANYGYTF. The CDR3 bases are TGTGCCAGCAGCTTCGCAGGGGCGAACTATGGCTACACCTTC.

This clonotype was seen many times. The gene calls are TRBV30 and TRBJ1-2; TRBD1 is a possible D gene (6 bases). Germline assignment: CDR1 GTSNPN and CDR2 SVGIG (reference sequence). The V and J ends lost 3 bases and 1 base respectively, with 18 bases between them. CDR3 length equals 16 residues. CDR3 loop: CAWRSLTGTINYGYTF. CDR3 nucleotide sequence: TGTGCCTGGAGATCCCTAACAGGGACCATTAACTATGGCTACACCTTC.

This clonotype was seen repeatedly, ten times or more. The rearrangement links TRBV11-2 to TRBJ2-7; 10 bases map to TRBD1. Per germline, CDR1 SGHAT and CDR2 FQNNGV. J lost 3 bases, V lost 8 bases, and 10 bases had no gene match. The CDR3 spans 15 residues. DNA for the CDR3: TGTGCCAGCGGGATAGGGGACAGGGGAGGCTACGAGCAGTACTTC. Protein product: CASGIGDRGGYEQYF.

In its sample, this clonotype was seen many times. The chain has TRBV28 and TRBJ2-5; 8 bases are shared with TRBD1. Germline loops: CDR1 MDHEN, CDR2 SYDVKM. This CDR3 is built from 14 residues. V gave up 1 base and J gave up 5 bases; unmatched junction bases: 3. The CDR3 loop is CASSLSGGWETQYF. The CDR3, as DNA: TGTGCCAGCAGTTTATCAGGGGGCTGGGAGACCCAGTACTTC.

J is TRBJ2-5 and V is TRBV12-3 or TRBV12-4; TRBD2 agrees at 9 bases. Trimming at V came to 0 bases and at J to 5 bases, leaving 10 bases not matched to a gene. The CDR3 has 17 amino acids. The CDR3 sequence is CASSLARAGGQWETQYF. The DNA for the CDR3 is TGTGCCAGCAGTTTAGCGAGGGCGGGGGGGCAATGGGAGACCCAGTACTTC.

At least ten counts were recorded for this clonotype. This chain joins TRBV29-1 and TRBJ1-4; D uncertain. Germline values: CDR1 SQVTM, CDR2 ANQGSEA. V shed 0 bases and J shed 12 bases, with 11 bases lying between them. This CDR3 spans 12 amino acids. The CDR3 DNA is TGCAGCGTTGAAGAAGGGAGGATAGAACTGTTTTTT. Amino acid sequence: CSVEEGRIELFF. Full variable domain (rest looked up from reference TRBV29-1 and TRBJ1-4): SAVISQKPSRDICQRGTSLTIQCQVDSQVTMMFWYRQQPGQSLTLIATANQGSEATYESGFVIDKFPISRPNLTFSTLTVSNMSPEDSSIYLCSVEEGRIELFFGSGTQLSVL.

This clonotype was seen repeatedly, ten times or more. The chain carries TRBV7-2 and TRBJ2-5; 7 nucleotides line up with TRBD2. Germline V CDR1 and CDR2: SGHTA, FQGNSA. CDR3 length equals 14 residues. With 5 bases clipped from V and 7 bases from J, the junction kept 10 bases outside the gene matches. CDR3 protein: CASSARGLKVTQYF. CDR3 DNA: TGTGCCAGCAGCGCCCGGGGACTAAAGGTGACCCAGTACTTC.

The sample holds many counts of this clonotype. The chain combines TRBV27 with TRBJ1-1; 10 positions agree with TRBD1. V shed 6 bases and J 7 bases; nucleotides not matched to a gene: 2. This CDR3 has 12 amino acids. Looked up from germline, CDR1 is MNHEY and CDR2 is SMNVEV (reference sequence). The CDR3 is CASRGQGIEAFF. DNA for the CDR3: TGTGCCAGCAGGGGACAGGGGATTGAAGCTTTCTTT.

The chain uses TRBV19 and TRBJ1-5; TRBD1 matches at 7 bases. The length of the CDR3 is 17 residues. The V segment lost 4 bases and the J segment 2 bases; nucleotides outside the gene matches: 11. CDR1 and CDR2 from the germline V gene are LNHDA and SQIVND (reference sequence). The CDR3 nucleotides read TGTGCCAGTAGTAACCCCTCTCAGGGGGTGCGCAATCAGCCCCAGCATTTT. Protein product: CASSNPSQGVRNQPQHF. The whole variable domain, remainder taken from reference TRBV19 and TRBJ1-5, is DGGITQSPKYLFRKEGQNVTLSCEQNLNHDAMYWYRQDPGQGLRLIYYSQIVNDFQKGDIAEGYSVSREKKESFPLTVTSAQKNPTAFYLCASSNPSQGVRNQPQHFGDGTRLSIL.

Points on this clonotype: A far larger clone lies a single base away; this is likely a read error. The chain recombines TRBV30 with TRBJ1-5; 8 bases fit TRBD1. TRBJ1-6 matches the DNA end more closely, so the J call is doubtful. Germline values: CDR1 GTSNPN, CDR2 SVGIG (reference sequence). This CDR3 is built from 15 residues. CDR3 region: CSWSDRQGINSPLHF. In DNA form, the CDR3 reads TGTTCCTGGAGTGACCGACAGGGGATAAATTCACCCCTCCACTTT.